A selection of T cell receptor beta chains follows, all from one sample in a study of shared clonotypes between healthy human individuals. Sequencing used immunoSEQ multiplex PCR; TCRdb keeps in-frame clones, though not all of them. The data hold about 2 million clones, with about 95% observed a single time. Source material: naive CD8+ T cells sorted from blood. These receptors all stem from a man between 18 and 35 years old in good health. The CDR3 runs from the conserved cysteine through the conserved F or W. Fields, in order: D gene, J gene, V gene, CDR3 protein, CDR3 DNA. A D gene is named only where the DNA matches it firmly.

d_call: NA
j_call: TRBJ2-4
v_call: TRBV14
cdr3_aa: CASSQLTGIIQYF
cdr3_nt: TGTGCCAGCAGCCAACTGACGGGGATAATTCAGTACTTC

d_call: NA
j_call: TRBJ1-1
v_call: TRBV7-9
cdr3_aa: CASSYGGQWAEAFF
cdr3_nt: TGTGCCAGCAGCTATGGGGGGCAGTGGGCTGAAGCTTTCTTT

d_call: NA
j_call: TRBJ2-3
v_call: TRBV9
cdr3_aa: CASSVEGQGTDTQYF
cdr3_nt: TGTGCCAGCAGCGTAGAGGGACAAGGCACAGATACGCAGTATTTT

d_call: TRBD1
j_call: TRBJ2-3
v_call: TRBV9
cdr3_aa: CASSPTGLVGDTQYF
cdr3_nt: TGTGCCAGCAGCCCGACAGGGCTTGTTGGAGATACGCAGTATTTT

d_call: TRBD1
j_call: TRBJ1-5
v_call: TRBV9
cdr3_aa: CASSVGTGYGDQPQHF
cdr3_nt: TGTGCCAGCAGCGTCGGGACAGGGTATGGGGATCAGCCCCAGCATTTT

d_call: NA
j_call: TRBJ1-6
v_call: TRBV5-1
cdr3_aa: CASSSYTAYNSPLHF
cdr3_nt: TGCGCCAGCAGTTCCTATACAGCGTATAATTCACCCCTCCACTTT

d_call: NA
j_call: TRBJ2-5
v_call: TRBV7-9
cdr3_aa: CASSPRGDIQETQYF
cdr3_nt: TGTGCCAGCAGCCCTAGGGGGGACATCCAAGAGACCCAGTACTTC

d_call: NA
j_call: TRBJ1-1
v_call: TRBV7-9
cdr3_aa: CASSLEESTEAFF
cdr3_nt: TGTGCCAGCAGCTTAGAGGAGAGCACTGAAGCTTTCTTT

d_call: TRBD2
j_call: TRBJ2-7
v_call: TRBV30
cdr3_aa: CAWSLTRASGSYEQYF
cdr3_nt: TGTGCCTGGAGTCTAACACGGGCTAGCGGGAGTTACGAGCAGTACTTC

d_call: TRBD1
j_call: TRBJ1-1
v_call: TRBV29-1
cdr3_aa: CSVGGQGVRVEAFF
cdr3_nt: TGCAGCGTCGGGGGACAGGGAGTAAGGGTGGAAGCTTTCTTT

d_call: NA
j_call: TRBJ1-5
v_call: TRBV6-1
cdr3_aa: CASSESRGGYSNQPQHF
cdr3_nt: TGTGCCAGCAGTGAATCAAGGGGTGGGTATAGCAATCAGCCCCAGCATTTT

d_call: NA
j_call: TRBJ2-6
v_call: TRBV29-1
cdr3_aa: CSVERQASGANVLTF
cdr3_nt: TGCAGCGTTGAACGACAGGCCTCTGGGGCCAACGTCCTGACTTTC

d_call: TRBD2
j_call: TRBJ2-1
v_call: TRBV7-9
cdr3_aa: CASRPPGLAGVNEQFF
cdr3_nt: TGTGCCAGCAGACCACCGGGACTAGCGGGGGTCAATGAGCAGTTCTTC

d_call: NA
j_call: TRBJ2-2
v_call: TRBV4-3
cdr3_aa: CASSPTVGNTGELFF
cdr3_nt: TGCGCCAGCAGTCCTACCGTAGGAAACACCGGGGAGCTGTTTTTT

d_call: NA
j_call: TRBJ1-2
v_call: TRBV27
cdr3_aa: CASSSTPGKNYGYTF
cdr3_nt: TGTGCCAGCAGTTCGACTCCCGGGAAAAACTATGGCTACACCTTC

d_call: NA
j_call: TRBJ2-3
v_call: TRBV9
cdr3_aa: CASSAVQSTDTQYF
cdr3_nt: TGTGCCAGCAGCGCCGTGCAGAGCACAGATACGCAGTATTTT

d_call: NA
j_call: TRBJ1-6
v_call: TRBV19
cdr3_aa: CASSITGYNSPLHF
cdr3_nt: TGTGCCAGTAGTATAACAGGGTACAATTCACCCCTCCACTTT